The TCR beta chain described here comes from a study of cytomegalovirus exposure and HLA in healthy donors. The germline gives CDR1 MGHRA, CDR2 YSYEKL. CDR3 size: 18 residues. Between the trimmed V and J ends, which lost 1 base and 0 bases, there was a span of 15 bases. Worth noting for this clone: What it recognizes is unknown.

This PCR relied on a set of 60 Vbeta primers and 13 Jbeta primers. Sequenced by immunoSEQ multiplex PCR; TCRdb stores in-frame clones only, minus some. Among 150,000 or so clones listed, roughly 80% were seen once. Every donor was a healthy person donating bone marrow. General study points: On later analysis, the bulk of CMV-associated TCR beta chains appeared to be HLA-restricted. 87-base-pair reads could not separate some V segments, including TRBV6-2 and TRBV6-3. Across donors, sequencing depth was assumed by presence/absence analyses to be roughly uniform.

J is TRBJ1-4 and V is TRBV4-1; D perhaps matches TRBD1 (5 bases). The sample taken for sequencing was PBMCs. The receptor was derived from a woman under 30 in good health and CMV-seronegative. The CDR3 reads CASSQVTAFYTTNEKLFF. CDR3 in DNA: TGCGCCAGCAGCCAAGTGACAGCCTTCTACACAACTAATGAAAAACTGTTTTTT.